This entry concerns a single T cell receptor (beta chain). The antigen is not known. TCRdb ran MiXCR on the reads and lists one entry per CDR3 protein. Seen here are about 220,000 distinct CDR3 sequences, about 40% observed once, and the top ten hold 55% to 70%. The sample comes from a study of T cell repertoires in cytomegalovirus infection. Germline values: CDR1 LNHDA, CDR2 SQIVND (reference sequence). The CDR3 sequence is 15 residues long. V trimming: 5 bases; J trimming: 6 bases; junction bases outside the gene matches: 9. The gene calls are TRBV19 and TRBJ2-1, with 8 positions matching TRBD1. The input for sequencing was CD8+ T cells from cultured PBMCs, taken from culture after CMV antigen stimulation. The origin of this receptor is a human donor in good health (CMV status not recorded). Some clones in this sample may be carry-over from other donors' samples. CDR3 region: CASSVGQGGFNEQFF. CDR3 DNA: TGTGCCAGTAGTGTCGGACAGGGCGGTTTCAATGAGCAGTTCTTC.